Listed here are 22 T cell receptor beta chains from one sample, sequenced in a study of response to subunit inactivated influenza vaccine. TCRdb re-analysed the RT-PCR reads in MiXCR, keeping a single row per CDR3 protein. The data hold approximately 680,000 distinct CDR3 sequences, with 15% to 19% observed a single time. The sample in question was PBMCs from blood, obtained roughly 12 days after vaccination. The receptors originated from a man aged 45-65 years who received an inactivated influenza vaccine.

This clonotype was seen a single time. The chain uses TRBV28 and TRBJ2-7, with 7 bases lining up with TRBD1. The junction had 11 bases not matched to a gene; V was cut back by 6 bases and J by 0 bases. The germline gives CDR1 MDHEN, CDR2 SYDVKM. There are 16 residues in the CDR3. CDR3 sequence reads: CASSTTGARTSYEQYF. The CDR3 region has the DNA TGTGCCAGCAGCACCACAGGGGCCCGGACCTCCTACGAGCAGTACTTC.

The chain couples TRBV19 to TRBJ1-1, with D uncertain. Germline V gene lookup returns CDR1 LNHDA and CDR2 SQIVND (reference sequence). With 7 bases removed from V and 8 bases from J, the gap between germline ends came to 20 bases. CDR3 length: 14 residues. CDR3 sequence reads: CASTAFLSTVEAFF. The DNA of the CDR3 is TGTGCCAGTACAGCCTTCCTCTCAACTGTGGAAGCTTTCTTT.

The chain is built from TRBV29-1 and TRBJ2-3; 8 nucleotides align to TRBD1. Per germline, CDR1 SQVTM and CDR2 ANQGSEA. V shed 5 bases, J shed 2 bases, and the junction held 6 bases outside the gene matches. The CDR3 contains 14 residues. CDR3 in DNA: TGCAGCGTTTTCAGGGGGCGCGTCACAGATACGCAGTATTTT. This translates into CSVFRGRVTDTQYF.

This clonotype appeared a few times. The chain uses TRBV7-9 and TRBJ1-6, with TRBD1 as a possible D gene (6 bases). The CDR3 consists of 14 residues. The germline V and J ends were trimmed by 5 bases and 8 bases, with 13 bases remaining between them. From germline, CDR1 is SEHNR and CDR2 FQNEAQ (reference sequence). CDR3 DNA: TGTGCCAGCAGCCGAGACAGGTTCGATTCACCCCTCCACTTT. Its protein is CASSRDRFDSPLHF.

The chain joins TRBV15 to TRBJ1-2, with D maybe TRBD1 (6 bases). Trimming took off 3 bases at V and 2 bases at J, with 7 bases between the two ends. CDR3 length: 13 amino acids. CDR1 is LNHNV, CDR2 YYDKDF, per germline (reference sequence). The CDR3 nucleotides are TGTGCCACCAGCAGGGACAGCAACTATGGCTACACCTTC. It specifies CATSRDSNYGYTF.

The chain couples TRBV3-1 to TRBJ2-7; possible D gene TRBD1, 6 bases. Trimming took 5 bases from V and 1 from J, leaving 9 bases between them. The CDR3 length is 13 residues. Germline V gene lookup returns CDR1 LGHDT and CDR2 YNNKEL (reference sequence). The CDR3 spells CASSERGSYEQYF. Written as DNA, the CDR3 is TGTGCCAGCAGCGAGAGGGGGTCCTACGAGCAGTACTTC.

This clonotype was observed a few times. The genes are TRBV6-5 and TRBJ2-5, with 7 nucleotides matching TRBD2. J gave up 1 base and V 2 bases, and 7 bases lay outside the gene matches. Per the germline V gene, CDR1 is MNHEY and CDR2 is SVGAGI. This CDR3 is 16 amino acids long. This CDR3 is CASSYELAAPQETQYF. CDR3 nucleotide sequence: TGTGCCAGCAGTTACGAGCTAGCGGCCCCCCAAGAGACCCAGTACTTC.

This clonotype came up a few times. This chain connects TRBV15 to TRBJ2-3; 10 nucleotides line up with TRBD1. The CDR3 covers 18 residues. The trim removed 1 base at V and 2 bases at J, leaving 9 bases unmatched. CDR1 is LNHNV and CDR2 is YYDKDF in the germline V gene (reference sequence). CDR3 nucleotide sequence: TGTGCCACCAGCAGAGTTCTCCTAGGGACAGGGGCCACAGATACGCAGTATTTT. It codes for CATSRVLLGTGATDTQYF.

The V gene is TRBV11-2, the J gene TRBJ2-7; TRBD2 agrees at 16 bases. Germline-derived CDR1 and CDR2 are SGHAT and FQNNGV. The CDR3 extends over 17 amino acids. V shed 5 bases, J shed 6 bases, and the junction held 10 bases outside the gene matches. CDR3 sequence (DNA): TGTGCCAGCAGCCTCGGTGTGGGACTAGCGGGGGGGAGCGAGCAGTACTTC. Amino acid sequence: CASSLGVGLAGGSEQYF.

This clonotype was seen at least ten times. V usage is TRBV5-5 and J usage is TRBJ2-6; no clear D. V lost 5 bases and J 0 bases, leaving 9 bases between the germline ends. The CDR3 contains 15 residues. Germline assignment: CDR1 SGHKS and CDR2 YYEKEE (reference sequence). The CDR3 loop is CASRRQVSGANVLTF. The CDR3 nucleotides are TGTGCCAGCAGGCGACAAGTCTCTGGGGCCAACGTCCTGACTTTC.

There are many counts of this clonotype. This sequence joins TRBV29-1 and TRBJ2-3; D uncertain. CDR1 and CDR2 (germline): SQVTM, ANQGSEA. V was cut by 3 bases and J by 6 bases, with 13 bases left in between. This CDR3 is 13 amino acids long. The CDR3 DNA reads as TGCAGCGTTGACATCTTCCTTGGGGATACGCAGTATTTT. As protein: CSVDIFLGDTQYF.

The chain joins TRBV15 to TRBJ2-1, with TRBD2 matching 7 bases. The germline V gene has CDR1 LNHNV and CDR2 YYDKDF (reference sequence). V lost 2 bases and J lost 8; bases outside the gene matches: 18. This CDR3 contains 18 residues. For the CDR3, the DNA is TGTGCCACCAGCAGACCCCCCGCGGTGCCTAGCGGCCGCCATGAGCAGTTCTTC. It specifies CATSRPPAVPSGRHEQFF.

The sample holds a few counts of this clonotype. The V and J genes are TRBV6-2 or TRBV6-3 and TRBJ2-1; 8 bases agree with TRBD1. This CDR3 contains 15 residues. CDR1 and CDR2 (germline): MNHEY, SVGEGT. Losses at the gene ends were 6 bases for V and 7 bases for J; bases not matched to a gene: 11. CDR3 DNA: TGTGCCAGCAGCAACCTGCAGGGGGCGATTAATGAGCAGTTCTTC. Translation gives CASSNLQGAINEQFF.

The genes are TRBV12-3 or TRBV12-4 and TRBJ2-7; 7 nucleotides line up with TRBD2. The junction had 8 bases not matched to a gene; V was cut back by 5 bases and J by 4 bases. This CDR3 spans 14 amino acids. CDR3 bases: TGTGCCAGCAGTAAAGAGACTAGCAGTTACGAGCAGTACTTC. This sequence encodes CASSKETSSYEQYF.

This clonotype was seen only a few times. Here the CDR3 reads CASSLGGSAVVQYF. The CDR3 DNA reads TGTGCCAGCAGCTTAGGGGGCAGCGCCGTTGTTCAGTACTTC. This chain connects TRBV7-2 to TRBJ2-4, with TRBD1 as a possible D gene (5 bases). The CDR3 length is 14 residues. CDR1 and CDR2 from the germline V gene are SGHTA and FQGNSA. V lost 1 base, J lost 11 bases, and 15 bases lay in between.

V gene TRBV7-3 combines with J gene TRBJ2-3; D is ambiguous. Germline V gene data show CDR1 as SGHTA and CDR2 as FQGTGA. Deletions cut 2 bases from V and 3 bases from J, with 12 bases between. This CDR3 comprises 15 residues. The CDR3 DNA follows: TGTGCCAGCAGCTTATTAGGTAGTGTGACAGATACGCAGTATTTT. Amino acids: CASSLLGSVTDTQYF.

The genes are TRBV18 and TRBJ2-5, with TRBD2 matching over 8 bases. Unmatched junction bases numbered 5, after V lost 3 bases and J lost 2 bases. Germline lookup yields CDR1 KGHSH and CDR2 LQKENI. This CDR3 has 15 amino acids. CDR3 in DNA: TGTGCCAGCTCACCGCTAGCGGGTGATCAAGAGACCCAGTACTTC. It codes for CASSPLAGDQETQYF.

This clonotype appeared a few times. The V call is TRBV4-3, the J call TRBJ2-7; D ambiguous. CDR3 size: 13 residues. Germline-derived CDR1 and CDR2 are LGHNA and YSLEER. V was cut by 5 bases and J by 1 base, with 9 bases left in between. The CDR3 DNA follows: TGCGCCAGCAGCGAACTGATTTCCTACGAGCAGTACTTC. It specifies CASSELISYEQYF.

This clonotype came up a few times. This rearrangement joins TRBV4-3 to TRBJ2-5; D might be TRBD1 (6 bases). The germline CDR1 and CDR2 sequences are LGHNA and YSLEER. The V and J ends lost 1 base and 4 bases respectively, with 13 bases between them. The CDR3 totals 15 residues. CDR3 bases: TGCGCCAGCAGCCAAGGGCCCAGGGGAAGAGAGACCCAGTACTTC. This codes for CASSQGPRGRETQYF.

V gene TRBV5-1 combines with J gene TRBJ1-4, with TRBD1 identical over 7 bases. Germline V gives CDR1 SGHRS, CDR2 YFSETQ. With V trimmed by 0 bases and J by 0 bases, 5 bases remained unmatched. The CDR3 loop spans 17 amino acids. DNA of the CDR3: TGCGCCAGCAGCTTGGGACAGGGAAGAGCAACTAATGAAAAACTGTTTTTT. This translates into CASSLGQGRATNEKLFF.

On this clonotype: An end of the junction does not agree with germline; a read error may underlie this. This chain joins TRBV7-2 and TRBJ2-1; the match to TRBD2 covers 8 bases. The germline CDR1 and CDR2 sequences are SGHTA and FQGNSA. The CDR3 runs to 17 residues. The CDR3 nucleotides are TGTGCCTGCAGCTTAGTGGGAGGTAGCGGGGTCTACAATGAGCAGTTCTTC. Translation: CACSLVGGSGVYNEQFF.

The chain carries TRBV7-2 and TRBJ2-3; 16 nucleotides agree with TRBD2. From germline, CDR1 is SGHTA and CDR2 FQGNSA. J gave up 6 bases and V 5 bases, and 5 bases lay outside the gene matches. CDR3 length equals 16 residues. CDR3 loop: CASSQGLAGGHDTQYF. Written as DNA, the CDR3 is TGTGCCAGCAGCCAGGGACTAGCGGGAGGGCATGATACGCAGTATTTT.